The 26 T cell receptor beta chains given below trace back to one sample, sequenced in a study of OX40 agonist ivuxolimab in advanced cancers. The receptor library was made with the immunoSEQ multiplex PCR assay. What TCRdb holds here is the immuneACCESS table cut down to in-frame rearrangements. Part of the clones is not present; checked against another copy, under half of the missing clones reflect an unresolved V gene, and the others are unexplained. For this sample there are approximately 55,000 clones; more than 75% appear just once. The ten largest clones take up approximately 14% of the sample. The specimen was CD4+ or CD8+ T cells sorted from blood, collected in a trial of the OX40 agonist ivuxolimab. These receptors were collected from an adult with an advanced solid tumor such as melanoma, head and neck, liver or kidney cancer.

V is TRBV14 and J is TRBJ2-1; 11 nucleotides line up with TRBD1. The trim removed 2 bases at V and 8 bases at J, leaving 8 bases unmatched. From germline, CDR1 is SGHDN and CDR2 FVKESK. This CDR3 has 16 amino acids. The CDR3 reads CASSQFTGTGGYEQFF. CDR3 DNA sequence: TGTGCCAGCAGCCAATTCACCGGGACAGGGGGATATGAGCAGTTCTTC.

V usage is TRBV28 and J usage is TRBJ1-2; the D gene is possibly TRBD1 (5 bases). The germline V and J ends were trimmed by 7 bases and 3 bases, with 15 bases remaining between them. The CDR3 is 14 residues long. The germline gives CDR1 MDHEN, CDR2 SYDVKM. The CDR3: CASTYSGTDYGYTF. In DNA, the CDR3 is TGTGCCAGCACCTATTCAGGGACGGACTATGGCTACACCTTC.

V usage is TRBV5-4 and J usage is TRBJ2-3; D gene unclear. Germline values: CDR1 SGHNT, CDR2 YYREEE (reference sequence). Trimming stripped 4 bases from V and 2 bases from J, with 17 bases between. This CDR3 spans 16 amino acids. CDR3 loop: CASSPTTAQNTDTQYF. The CDR3 DNA reads as TGTGCCAGCAGCCCGACCACCGCACAAAACACAGATACGCAGTATTTT.

This chain connects TRBV5-1 to TRBJ2-5; maybe TRBD1 (7 bases). The length of the CDR3 is 12 residues. Trimming stripped 7 bases from V and 2 bases from J, with 9 bases between. Looked up from germline, CDR1 is SGHRS and CDR2 is YFSETQ. CDR3 protein: CASAGQQETQYF. The DNA for the CDR3 is TGCGCCAGCGCGGGACAGCAAGAGACCCAGTACTTC.

The chain is built from TRBV15 and TRBJ1-2; 8 positions match TRBD1. Germline V gene sequence: CDR1 LNHNV, CDR2 YYDKDF (reference sequence). CDR3 length equals 15 residues. J gave up 12 bases and V 0 bases, and 12 bases lay outside the gene matches. This CDR3 is CATSRDLGDRTVDTF. CDR3 sequence (DNA): TGTGCCACCAGCAGAGATCTTGGGGACAGGACGGTCGACACCTTC. The full variable domain, with the rest looked up from reference TRBV15 and TRBJ1-2, is DAMVIQNPRYQVTQFGKPVTLSCSQTLNHNVMYWYQQKSSQAPKLLFHYYDKDFNNEADTPDNFQSRRPNTSFCFLDIRSPGLGDTAMYLCATSRDLGDRTVDTFGSGTRLTVV.

This sequence joins TRBV9 and TRBJ2-5; 7 bases fit TRBD1. The CDR3 is made up of 14 amino acids. The germline V gene encodes CDR1 SGDLS and CDR2 YYNGEE. With V trimmed by 3 bases and J by 5 bases, 7 bases remained unmatched. CDR3 region: CASSAATGYETQYF. CDR3 DNA: TGTGCCAGCAGCGCGGCGACAGGGTATGAGACCCAGTACTTC.

The gene calls are TRBV14 and TRBJ2-1; the D gene is possibly TRBD2 (7 bases). Looked up from germline, CDR1 is SGHDN and CDR2 is FVKESK. The CDR3 has 16 amino acids. Trimming stripped 4 bases from V and 1 base from J, with 14 bases between. CDR3 DNA sequence: TGTGCCAGCAGCCGAAGAAGGGGGGGATCCTACAATGAGCAGTTCTTC. This translates into CASSRRRGGSYNEQFF.

This clone was counted a few times. V usage is TRBV28 and J usage is TRBJ2-1; D is possibly TRBD1 (6 bases). The length of the CDR3 is 14 residues. The V end lost 8 bases, the J end lost 4 bases, and 15 bases lay between the germline ends. Germline V gene sequence: CDR1 MDHEN, CDR2 SYDVKM. The CDR3 DNA is TGTGCCAGCCACAGGGACACCAAATACAATGAGCAGTTCTTC. Protein product: CASHRDTKYNEQFF.

The chain uses TRBV27 and TRBJ2-5; D is perhaps TRBD1 or TRBD2 (5 bases each). Trimming took 2 bases from V and 4 from J, leaving 11 bases between them. From germline, CDR1 is MNHEY and CDR2 SMNVEV (reference sequence). This CDR3 has 14 amino acids. The CDR3: CASSLGTRGETQYF. The CDR3 region has the DNA TGTGCCAGCAGTTTAGGGACCCGGGGAGAGACCCAGTACTTC.

The V gene is TRBV6-6, the J gene TRBJ1-2; 8 positions agree with TRBD1. Trimming at V came to 7 bases and at J to 8 bases, leaving 9 bases not matched to a gene. Germline CDR1 reads MNHNY; CDR2 reads SVGAGI (reference sequence). The CDR3 loop spans 13 amino acids. In DNA form, the CDR3 reads TGTGCCAGCACCCCGACAGGGGCCAAGGGCTACACCTTC. Protein: CASTPTGAKGYTF.

The chain carries TRBV4-1 and TRBJ2-1; 9 positions match TRBD2. The CDR3 extends over 18 amino acids. Germline V gene sequence: CDR1 MGHRA, CDR2 YSYEKL. The J segment lost 7 bases and the V segment lost 2 bases, leaving 15 bases of the junction unmatched. The CDR3 DNA reads TGCGCCAGCAGCCAATCCTGGCGGGCTAGCGGGACACGGAATGAGCAGTTCTTC. This gives the protein CASSQSWRASGTRNEQFF.

This clone is termed medium-sized. The CDR3 sequence is CASSPGTGSSYEQYF. The DNA for the CDR3 is TGTGCCAGCTCACCGGGAACAGGTAGCTCCTACGAGCAGTACTTC. The chain employs TRBV18 and TRBJ2-7; D is possibly TRBD1 (5 bases). Germline CDR1 is KGHSH and CDR2 is LQKENI. The CDR3 spans 15 residues. Trimming stripped 3 bases from V and 0 bases from J, with 12 bases between.

The rearrangement links TRBV11-2 to TRBJ2-3, with D possibly TRBD1 on 5 matching bases. Trimming took off 5 bases at V and 3 bases at J, with 9 bases between the two ends. Germline lookup yields CDR1 SGHAT and CDR2 FQNNGV. This CDR3 is 13 amino acids long. The CDR3 here is CASSKRGTDTQYF. Here the CDR3 DNA reads TGTGCCAGCAGCAAAAGGGGTACAGATACGCAGTATTTT.

This clone showed up just once. The chain employs TRBV27 and TRBJ1-3; tentative D call: TRBD1 (6 bases). This CDR3 spans 16 amino acids. V lost 5 bases and J lost 5, with 19 bases in between. The germline gives CDR1 MNHEY, CDR2 SMNVEV (reference sequence). The CDR3 region is CASSQYREAGRNTIYF. In nucleotides, the CDR3 is TGTGCCAGCAGTCAATACAGGGAAGCGGGTAGAAACACCATATATTTT.

The chain carries TRBV7-9 and TRBJ1-2; a weak D match, TRBD1 (6 bases). Between the trimmed V and J ends, which lost 5 bases and 1 base, there was a span of 14 bases. CDR1 and CDR2 from the germline V gene are SEHNR and FQNEAQ (reference sequence). The CDR3 consists of 15 residues. In nucleotides, the CDR3 is TGTGCCAGCAGCCCCAGGGCAGGGGTTAACTATGGCTACACCTTC. Protein product: CASSPRAGVNYGYTF.

The chain is built from TRBV7-8 and TRBJ2-5; possible D gene TRBD2, 6 bases. Near its end, the DNA agrees better with TRBJ2-7, so the J call may be wrong. In germline, CDR1 is SGHVS, CDR2 FQNEAQ. The CDR3 length is 15 residues. This chain's CDR3 is CASSLPIAAIYEQYF. For the CDR3, the DNA is TGTGCCAGCAGCTTACCGATAGCGGCGATATACGAGCAGTACTTC.

The rearrangement joins TRBV11-2 to TRBJ2-4, with D perhaps TRBD1 or TRBD2 (6 bases each). Germline V gives CDR1 SGHAT, CDR2 FQNNGV. Between the trimmed V and J ends, which lost 3 bases and 0 bases, there was a span of 12 bases. CDR3 length: 16 residues. CDR3 protein: CASSFEGGLAKNIQYF. CDR3 nucleotides: TGTGCCAGCAGCTTCGAGGGGGGACTAGCCAAAAACATTCAGTACTTC. Using reference TRBV11-2 and TRBJ2-4 for the parts outside the CDR3, the full variable domain is EAGVAQSPRYKIIEKRQSVAFWCNPISGHATLYWYQQILGQGPKLLIQFQNNGVVDDSQLPKDRFSAERLKGVDSTLKIQPAKLEDSAVYLCASSFEGGLAKNIQYFGAGTRLSVL.

CDR3 DNA sequence: TGCAGCGTTGGACAGGGTGGGACCTACGAGCAGTACTTC. Encoded protein: CSVGQGGTYEQYF. This chain connects TRBV29-1 to TRBJ2-7, with 7 bases lining up with TRBD1. The CDR3 runs 13 residues. V trimming: 4 bases; J trimming: 2 bases; junction bases outside the gene matches: 5. Germline V CDR1 and CDR2: SQVTM, ANQGSEA.

The rearrangement links TRBV14 to TRBJ1-1, with 7 bases fitting TRBD1. V gave up 5 bases and J gave up 5 bases; unmatched junction bases: 2. The CDR3 extends over 12 amino acids. Germline-derived CDR1 and CDR2 are SGHDN and FVKESK. CDR3 in amino acids: CASSNRGTEAFF. The CDR3 DNA is TGTGCCAGCAGCAACAGGGGAACTGAAGCTTTCTTT.

The chain recombines TRBV6-5 with TRBJ2-5; D might be TRBD2 (6 bases). V gave up 2 bases and J gave up 5 bases, with 12 bases separating them. This CDR3 is built from 14 residues. Germline-derived CDR1 and CDR2 are MNHEY and SVGAGI. CDR3 loop: CASSYTTSVETQYF. CDR3 bases: TGTGCCAGCAGTTACACGACTAGTGTGGAGACCCAGTACTTC.

This chain uses TRBV29-1 with TRBJ2-5; TRBD2 matches at 13 bases. The end of the DNA is better explained by TRBJ2-7, so the J call may be wrong. Per the germline V gene, CDR1 is SQVTM and CDR2 is ANQGSEA. This CDR3 has 14 amino acids. The CDR3 reads CSVARTSGSDEQYF. As DNA, the CDR3 is TGCAGCGTTGCTAGGACTAGCGGGAGCGACGAGCAGTACTTC.

V gene TRBV4-1 combines with J gene TRBJ1-1; 9 bases map to TRBD1. This CDR3 comprises 16 residues. Per germline, CDR1 MGHRA and CDR2 YSYEKL. Germline trimming cut 2 bases from V and 4 bases from J; bases unmatched to any gene: 8. CDR3 coding DNA: TGCGCCAGCAGCCAACCGGGACAGGGAAGGGGCACTGAAGCTTTCTTT. Protein product: CASSQPGQGRGTEAFF.

This CDR3 is CASSLRGQGLNIQYF. The CDR3, as DNA: TGTGCCAGCAGTTTAAGGGGACAGGGGTTAAACATTCAGTACTTC. The genes are TRBV27 and TRBJ2-4, with TRBD1 matching over 10 bases. This CDR3 spans 15 amino acids. Germline loops: CDR1 MNHEY, CDR2 SMNVEV (reference sequence). The junction had 4 bases not matched to a gene; V was cut back by 2 bases and J by 6 bases.

The chain is built from TRBV6-6 and TRBJ1-2, with D perhaps TRBD1 (6 bases). Trimming pared 6 bases from V and 0 bases from J, leaving 14 bases between. The CDR3 covers 15 residues. The germline CDR1 and CDR2 sequences are MNHNY and SVGAGI (reference sequence). CDR3 sequence (DNA): TGTGCCAGCAGGAGCCCGGGACAAACTAACTATGGCTACACCTTC. This gives the protein CASRSPGQTNYGYTF.

The chain joins TRBV5-1 to TRBJ2-2; TRBD1 might be the D (5 bases). The CDR3 is made up of 15 amino acids. V lost 3 bases, J lost 2 bases, and 11 bases lay in between. Per the germline V gene, CDR1 is SGHRS and CDR2 is YFSETQ. This chain's CDR3 is CASSSGHTNTGELFF. The DNA for the CDR3 is TGCGCCAGCAGCTCAGGACACACTAACACCGGGGAGCTGTTTTTT. Filled out from reference TRBV5-1 and TRBJ2-2, the complete variable domain reads KAGVTQTPRYLIKTRGQQVTLSCSPISGHRSVSWYQQTPGQGLQFLFEYFSETQRNKGNFPGRFSGRQFSNSRSEMNVSTLELGDSALYLCASSSGHTNTGELFFGEGSRLTVL.

This sequence joins TRBV29-1 and TRBJ1-5, with 7 bases identical to TRBD1. The CDR3 is 13 residues long. Germline V gene data show CDR1 as SQVTM and CDR2 as ANQGSEA. The J segment lost 2 bases and the V segment lost 6 bases, leaving 4 bases of the junction unmatched. CDR3 sequence reads: CSVVTGGNQPQHF. The CDR3 DNA sequence: TGCAGCGTCGTCACAGGGGGCAATCAGCCCCAGCATTTT.